This T cell receptor beta chain was profiled in a study of T cells in Graves' hyperthyroidism and ophthalmopathy. Study-wide points: Among clonotypes expanded in thyroid above 0.001, most were also found in blood. Stable hyperthyroidism was told apart from ophthalmopathy by a model built on 13 V-J features. Ophthalmopathy was model-predicted a median around 6.1 months pre-onset.

The CDR3 contains 15 residues. Germline V lookup: CDR1 LNHDA, CDR2 SQIVND (reference sequence). The junction had 5 bases not matched to a gene; V was cut back by 3 bases and J by 2 bases. Ophthalmopathy patients had Clinical Activity Score at least 3, NOSPECS grade at least 4, duration under 3 months. This clonotype was seen more than once but under ten times. Its target is not known. Amplification yielded TCR beta CDR3 regions, with RNA transcripts as the source. First-round RT-PCR of the TCR CDR3 relied on the HTBI primer set. TCRdb analysed the multiplex PCR reads with MiXCR anew, one entry per CDR3 protein. The table includes under 350,000 distinct CDR3 sequences, roughly 15% detected once.

V usage is TRBV19 and J usage is TRBJ2-3; 7 bases align to TRBD2. The TCR comes from a woman in her 40s with Graves' ophthalmopathy. Sequences were obtained from blood. DNA for the CDR3: TGTGCCAGTAGTATCGGGGGACTATTCACAGATACGCAGTATTTT. As protein: CASSIGGLFTDTQYF.